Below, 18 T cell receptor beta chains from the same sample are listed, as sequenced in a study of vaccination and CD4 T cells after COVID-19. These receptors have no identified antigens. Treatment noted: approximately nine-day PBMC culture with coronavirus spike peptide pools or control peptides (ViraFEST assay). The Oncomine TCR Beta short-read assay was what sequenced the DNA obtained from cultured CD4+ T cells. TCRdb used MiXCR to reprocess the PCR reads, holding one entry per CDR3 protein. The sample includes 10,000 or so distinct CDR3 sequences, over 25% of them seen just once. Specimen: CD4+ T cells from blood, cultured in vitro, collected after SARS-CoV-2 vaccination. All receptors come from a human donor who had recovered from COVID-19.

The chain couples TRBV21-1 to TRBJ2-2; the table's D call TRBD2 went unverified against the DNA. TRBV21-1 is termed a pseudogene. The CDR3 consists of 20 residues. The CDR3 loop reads CASSISSSRLAGENTGELFF. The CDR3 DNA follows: TGTGCCAGCAGCATCTCAAGTTCGCGGCTAGCGGGAGAGAACACCGGGGAGCTGTTTTTT.

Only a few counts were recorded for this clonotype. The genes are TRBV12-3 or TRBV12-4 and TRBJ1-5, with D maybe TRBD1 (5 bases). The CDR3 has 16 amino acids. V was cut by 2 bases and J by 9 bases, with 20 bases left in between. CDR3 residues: CASSLTAEQWGRPQHF. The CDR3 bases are TGTGCCAGCAGTTTAACGGCAGAGCAATGGGGCCGGCCCCAGCATTTT.

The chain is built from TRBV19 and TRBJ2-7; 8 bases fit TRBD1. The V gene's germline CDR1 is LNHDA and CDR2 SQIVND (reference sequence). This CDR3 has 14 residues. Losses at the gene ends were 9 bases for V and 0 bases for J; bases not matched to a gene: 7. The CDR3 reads CASRTGWPSYEQYF. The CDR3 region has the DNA TGTGCCAGCCGGACAGGGTGGCCCTCCTACGAGCAGTACTTC.

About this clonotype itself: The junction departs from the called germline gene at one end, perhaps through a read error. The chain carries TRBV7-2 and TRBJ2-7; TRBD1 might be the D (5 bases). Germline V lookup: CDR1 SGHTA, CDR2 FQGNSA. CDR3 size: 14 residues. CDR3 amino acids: CASSQVGDSYEQYF. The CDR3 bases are TGCGCCAGCAGCCAAGTAGGGGATTCCTACGAGCAGTACTTC. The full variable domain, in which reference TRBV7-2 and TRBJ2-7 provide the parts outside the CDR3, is GAGVSQSPSNKVTEKGKDVELRCDPISGHTALYWYRQSLGQGLEFLIYFQGNSAPDKSGLPSDRFSAERTGGSVSTLTIQRTQQEDSAVYLCASSQVGDSYEQYFGPGTRLTVT.

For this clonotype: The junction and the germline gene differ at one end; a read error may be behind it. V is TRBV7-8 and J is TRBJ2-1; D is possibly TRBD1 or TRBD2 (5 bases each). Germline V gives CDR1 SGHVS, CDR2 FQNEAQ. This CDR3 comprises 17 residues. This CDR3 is CVSSLGDGRIGPDEQFF. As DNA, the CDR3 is TGTGTCAGCAGCTTAGGGGACGGGCGTATTGGTCCGGATGAGCAGTTCTTC. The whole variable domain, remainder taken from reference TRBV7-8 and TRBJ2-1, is GAGVSQSPRYKVAKRGQDVALRCDPISGHVSLFWYQQALGQGPEFLTYFQNEAQLDKSGLPSDRFFAERPEGSVSTLKIQRTQQEDSAVYLCVSSLGDGRIGPDEQFFGPGTRLTVL.

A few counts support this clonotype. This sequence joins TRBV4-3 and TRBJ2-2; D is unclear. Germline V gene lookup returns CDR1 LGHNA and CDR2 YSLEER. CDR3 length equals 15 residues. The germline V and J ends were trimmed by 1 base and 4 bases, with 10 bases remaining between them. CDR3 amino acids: CASSQGRQITGELFF. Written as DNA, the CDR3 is TGCGCCAGCAGCCAAGGGCGACAAATCACCGGGGAGCTGTTTTTT.

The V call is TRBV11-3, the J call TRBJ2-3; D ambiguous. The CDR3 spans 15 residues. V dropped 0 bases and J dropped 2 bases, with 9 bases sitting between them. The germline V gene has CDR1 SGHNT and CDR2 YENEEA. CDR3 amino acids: CASSLEGSPTDTQYF. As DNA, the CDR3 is TGTGCCAGCAGCTTAGAAGGGTCCCCCACAGATACGCAGTATTTT.

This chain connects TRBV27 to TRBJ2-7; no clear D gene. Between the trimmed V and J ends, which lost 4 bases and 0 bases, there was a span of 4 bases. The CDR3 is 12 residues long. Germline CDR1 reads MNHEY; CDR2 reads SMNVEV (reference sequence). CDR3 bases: TGTGCCAGCAGTTCGCTCTCCTACGAGCAGTACTTC. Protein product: CASSSLSYEQYF.

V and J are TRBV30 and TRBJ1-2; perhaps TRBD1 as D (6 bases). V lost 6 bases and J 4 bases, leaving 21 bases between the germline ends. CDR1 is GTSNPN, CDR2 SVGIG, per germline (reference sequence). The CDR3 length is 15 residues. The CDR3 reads CACIAADSRFYGYTF. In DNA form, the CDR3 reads TGTGCCTGCATAGCGGCGGACAGCCGATTCTATGGCTACACCTTC.

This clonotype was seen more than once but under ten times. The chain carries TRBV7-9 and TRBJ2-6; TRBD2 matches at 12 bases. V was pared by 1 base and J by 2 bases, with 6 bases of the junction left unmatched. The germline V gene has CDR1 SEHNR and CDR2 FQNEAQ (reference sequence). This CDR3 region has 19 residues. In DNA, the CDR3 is TGTGCCAGCAGCTTAGTAGCTAGCGGGAGGGAGGCTGGGGCCAACGTCCTGACTTTC. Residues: CASSLVASGREAGANVLTF.

The CDR3 sequence is CASSLRVGAGETQYF. CDR3 sequence (DNA): TGTGCCAGCAGCTTACGGGTCGGGGCGGGAGAGACCCAGTACTTC. The chain is built from TRBV11-2 and TRBJ2-5, with D tentatively TRBD1 or TRBD2 (5 bases each). V gave up 2 bases and J gave up 4 bases, with 14 bases separating them. This CDR3 is 15 amino acids long. Germline CDR1 reads SGHAT; CDR2 reads FQNNGV.

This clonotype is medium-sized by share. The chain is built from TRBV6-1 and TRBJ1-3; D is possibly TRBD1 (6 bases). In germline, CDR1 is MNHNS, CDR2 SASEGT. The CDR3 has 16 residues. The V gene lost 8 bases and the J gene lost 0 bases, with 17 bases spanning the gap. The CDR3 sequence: CASGRRTAVSGNTIYF. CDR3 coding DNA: TGTGCCAGCGGACGTAGGACAGCAGTCTCTGGAAACACCATATATTTT.

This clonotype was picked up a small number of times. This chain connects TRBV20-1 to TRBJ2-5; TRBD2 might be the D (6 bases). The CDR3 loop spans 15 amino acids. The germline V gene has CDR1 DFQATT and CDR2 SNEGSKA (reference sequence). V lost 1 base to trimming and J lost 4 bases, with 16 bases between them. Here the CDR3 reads CSARVGGGRGETQYF. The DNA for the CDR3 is TGCAGTGCTAGAGTGGGGGGAGGTAGGGGAGAGACCCAGTACTTC.

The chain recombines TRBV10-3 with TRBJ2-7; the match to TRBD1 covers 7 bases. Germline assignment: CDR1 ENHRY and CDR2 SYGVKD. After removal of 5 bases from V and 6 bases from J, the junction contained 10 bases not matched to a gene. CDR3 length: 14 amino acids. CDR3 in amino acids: CAISTPTGLAEQYF. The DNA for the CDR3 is TGTGCCATCAGTACGCCGACAGGGCTCGCCGAGCAGTACTTC.

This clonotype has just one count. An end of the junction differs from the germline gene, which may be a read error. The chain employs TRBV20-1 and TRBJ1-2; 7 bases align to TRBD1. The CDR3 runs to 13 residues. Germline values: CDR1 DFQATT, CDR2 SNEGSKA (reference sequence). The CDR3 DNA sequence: TGCAGTGCTAGAGCGGGGACAGTCTATGGCCACACCTTC. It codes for CSARAGTVYGHTF.

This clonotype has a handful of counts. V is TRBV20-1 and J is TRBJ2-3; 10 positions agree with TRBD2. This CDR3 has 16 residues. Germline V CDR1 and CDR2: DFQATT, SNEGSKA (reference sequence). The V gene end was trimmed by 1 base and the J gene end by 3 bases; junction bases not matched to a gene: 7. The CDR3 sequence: CSARVQAGGPTDTQYF. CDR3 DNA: TGCAGTGCTAGAGTTCAAGCGGGAGGGCCGACAGATACGCAGTATTTT.

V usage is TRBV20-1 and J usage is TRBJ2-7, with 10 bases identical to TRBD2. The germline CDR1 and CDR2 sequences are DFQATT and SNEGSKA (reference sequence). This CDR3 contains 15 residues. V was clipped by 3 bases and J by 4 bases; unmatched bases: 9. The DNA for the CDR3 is TGCAGTGCTAGGGGTCAACTAGCGGGAAGTTACGAGCAGTACTTC. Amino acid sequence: CSARGQLAGSYEQYF.

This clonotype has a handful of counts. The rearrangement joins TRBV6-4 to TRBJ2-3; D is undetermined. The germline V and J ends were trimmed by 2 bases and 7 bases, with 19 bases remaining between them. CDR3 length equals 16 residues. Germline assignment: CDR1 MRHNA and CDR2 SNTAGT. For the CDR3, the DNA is TGTGCCAGCAGTGACCAGGCAGGCCTTCTAGATAATACGCAGTATTTT. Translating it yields CASSDQAGLLDNTQYF.